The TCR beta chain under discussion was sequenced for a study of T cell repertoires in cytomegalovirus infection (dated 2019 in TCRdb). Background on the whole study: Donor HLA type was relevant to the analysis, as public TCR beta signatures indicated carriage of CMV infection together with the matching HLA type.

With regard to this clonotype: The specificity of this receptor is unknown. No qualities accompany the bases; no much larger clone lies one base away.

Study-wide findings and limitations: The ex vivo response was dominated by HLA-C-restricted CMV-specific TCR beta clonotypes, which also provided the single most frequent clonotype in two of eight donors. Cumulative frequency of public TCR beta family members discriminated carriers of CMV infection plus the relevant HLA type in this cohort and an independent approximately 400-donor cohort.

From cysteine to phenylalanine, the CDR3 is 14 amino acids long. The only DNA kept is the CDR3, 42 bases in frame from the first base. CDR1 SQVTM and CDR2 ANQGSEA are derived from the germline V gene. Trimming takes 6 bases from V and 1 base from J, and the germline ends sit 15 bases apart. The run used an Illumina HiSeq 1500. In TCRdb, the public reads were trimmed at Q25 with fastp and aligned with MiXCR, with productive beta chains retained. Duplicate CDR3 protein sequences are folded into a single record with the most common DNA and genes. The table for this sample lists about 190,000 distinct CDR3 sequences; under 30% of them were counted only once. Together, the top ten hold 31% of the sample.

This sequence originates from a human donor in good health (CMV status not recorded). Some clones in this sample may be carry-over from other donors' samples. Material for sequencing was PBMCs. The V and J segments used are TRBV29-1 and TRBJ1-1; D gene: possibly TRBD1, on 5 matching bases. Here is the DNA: TGCAGCGTCCTCCCGGGACTCCCGAACACTGAAGCTTTCTTT. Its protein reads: CSVLPGLPNTEAFF.